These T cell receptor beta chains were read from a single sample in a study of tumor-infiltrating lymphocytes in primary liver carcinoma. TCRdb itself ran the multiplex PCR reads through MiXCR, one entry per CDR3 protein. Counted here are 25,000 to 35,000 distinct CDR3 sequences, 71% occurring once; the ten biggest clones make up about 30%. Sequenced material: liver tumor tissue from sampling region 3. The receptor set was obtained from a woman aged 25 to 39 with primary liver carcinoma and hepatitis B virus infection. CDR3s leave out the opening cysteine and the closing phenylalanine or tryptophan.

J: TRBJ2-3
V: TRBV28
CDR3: DSRASGSTDTQY

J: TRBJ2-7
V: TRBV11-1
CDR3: ASYLWYLREQY

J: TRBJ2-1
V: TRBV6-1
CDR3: AGMEGAGESDEQF

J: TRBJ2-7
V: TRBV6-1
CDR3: ASSQREVYEQY

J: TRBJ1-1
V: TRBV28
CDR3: ANSIRFEAF

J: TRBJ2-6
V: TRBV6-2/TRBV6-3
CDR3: VNSYGGLGANVLT

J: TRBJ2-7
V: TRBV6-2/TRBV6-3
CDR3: ASSGTPRDQY

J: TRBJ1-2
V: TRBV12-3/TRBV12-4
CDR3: ASSLGFSHDYDYT

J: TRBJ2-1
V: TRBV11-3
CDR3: ANPLIGVEQF

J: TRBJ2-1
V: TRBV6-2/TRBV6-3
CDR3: VSSYSASYNEQF

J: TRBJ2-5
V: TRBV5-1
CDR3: ANSFQKTQETQY

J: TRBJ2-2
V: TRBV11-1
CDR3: ASGLVWGTDTGELF

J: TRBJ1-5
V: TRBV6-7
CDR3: ASRGREFKQPQH

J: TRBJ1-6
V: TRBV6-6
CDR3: ASSYIGTDSPLH

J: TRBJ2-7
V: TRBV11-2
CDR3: VSSLVGELSEQY

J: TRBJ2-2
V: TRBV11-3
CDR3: LSSRTPLAGVPGELF

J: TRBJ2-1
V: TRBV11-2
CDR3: ASGLPVTNEQL

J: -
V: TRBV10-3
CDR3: AISPATGTDAQH

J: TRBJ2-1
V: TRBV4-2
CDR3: ASSQVVSVRSSYNEQF

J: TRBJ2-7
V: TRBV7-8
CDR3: ASNSDRGRTMSSYEQH

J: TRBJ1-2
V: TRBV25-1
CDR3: ASSEAARNYVYT

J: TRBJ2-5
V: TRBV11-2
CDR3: ASSSRTGGAKEAQY

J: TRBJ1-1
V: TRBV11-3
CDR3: TSSPGQGSALNTEAF

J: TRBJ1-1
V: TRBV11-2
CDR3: ANRLSGVNTEAL

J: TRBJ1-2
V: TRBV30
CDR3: AWSAMGYGYT

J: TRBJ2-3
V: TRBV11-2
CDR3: ASNSPGGPTDTQY

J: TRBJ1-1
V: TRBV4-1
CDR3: TSSQEGAMSTEAL

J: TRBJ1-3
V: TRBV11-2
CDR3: ASSLGYTIY

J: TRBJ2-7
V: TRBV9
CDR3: ASSTSDRGGADQY

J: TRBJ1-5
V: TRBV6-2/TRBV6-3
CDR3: ASKESRDSNQPQH

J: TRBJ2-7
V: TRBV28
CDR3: ACSFLGLAGAGEQY

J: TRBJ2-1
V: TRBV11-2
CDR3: TSSLDGSSYIEQF

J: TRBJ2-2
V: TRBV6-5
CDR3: ASSPMGPNTGEPF

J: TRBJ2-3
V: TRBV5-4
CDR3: ASSNLVASRSRTDTQY

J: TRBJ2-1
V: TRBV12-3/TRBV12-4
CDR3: ASSPSGTSGLELF

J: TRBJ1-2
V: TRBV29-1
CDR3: IVVEGNGYT

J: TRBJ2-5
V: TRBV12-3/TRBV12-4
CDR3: VRSTYPGSEETQY

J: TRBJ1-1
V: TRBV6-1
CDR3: ASSESSGRTEAF

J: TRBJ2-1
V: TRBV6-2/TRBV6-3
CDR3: ASSYYGPGEQF

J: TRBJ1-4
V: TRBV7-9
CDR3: ASSDYNPVAGEKLF

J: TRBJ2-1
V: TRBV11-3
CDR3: VNSPRGSRNNGQF

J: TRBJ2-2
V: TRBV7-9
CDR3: ADSLVLQGWTGELF

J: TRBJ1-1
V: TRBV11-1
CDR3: ASGFFGAGNTEAF